Below, one T cell receptor (beta chain) is given with its context. Its antigen remains unidentified. Germline V gene lookup returns CDR1 SGHVS and CDR2 FNYEAQ. The length of the CDR3 is 15 residues. Trimming at V came to 3 bases and at J to 2 bases, leaving 6 bases not matched to a gene. These data originate in a study of cytomegalovirus exposure and HLA in healthy donors. Study outcomes and limitations: Later work associated roughly 15,000 TCR beta sequences with HLA alleles at 0.05 false discovery rate.

PCR used 60 Vbeta primers and 13 Jbeta primers. Assay used: immunoSEQ multiplex PCR; TCRdb lists only in-frame clones, some missing. The sample consists of 75,000 to 100,000 clones, around 81% of them appearing once. The rearrangement uses TRBV7-6 and TRBJ2-7, with 8 bases aligning to TRBD2. The clonotype originates from a man aged 40-50 years in good health and CMV-seropositive. The sequenced sample was PBMCs. DNA of the CDR3: TGTGCCAGCAGCTTGGGGTTAGCGGGGCCCTACGAGCAGTACTTC. Its protein is CASSLGLAGPYEQYF. Based on the CDR3 plus reference TRBV7-6 and TRBJ2-7, the full variable domain is GAGVSQSPRYKVTKRGQDVALRCDPISGHVSLYWYRQALGQGPEFLTYFNYEAQQDKSGLPNDRFSAERPEGSISTLTIQRTEQRDSAMYRCASSLGLAGPYEQYFGPGTRLTVT.